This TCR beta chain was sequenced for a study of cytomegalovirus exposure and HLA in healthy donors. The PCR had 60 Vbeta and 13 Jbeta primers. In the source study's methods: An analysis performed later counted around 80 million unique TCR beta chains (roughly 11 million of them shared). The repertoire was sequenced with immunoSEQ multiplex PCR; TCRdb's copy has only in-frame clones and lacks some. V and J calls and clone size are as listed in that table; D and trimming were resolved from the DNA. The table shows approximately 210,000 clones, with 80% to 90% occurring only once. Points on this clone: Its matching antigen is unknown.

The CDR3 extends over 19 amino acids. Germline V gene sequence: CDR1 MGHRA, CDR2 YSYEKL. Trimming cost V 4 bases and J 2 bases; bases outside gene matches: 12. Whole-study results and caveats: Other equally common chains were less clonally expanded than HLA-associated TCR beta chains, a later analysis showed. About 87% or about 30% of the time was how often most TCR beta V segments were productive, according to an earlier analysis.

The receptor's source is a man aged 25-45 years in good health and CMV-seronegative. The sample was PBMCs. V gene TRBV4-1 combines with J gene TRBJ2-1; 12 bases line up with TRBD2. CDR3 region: CASSRTPTSGGPAYNEQFF. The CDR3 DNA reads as TGCGCCAGCAGCCGAACACCAACTAGCGGGGGGCCAGCCTACAATGAGCAGTTCTTC.